This entry features one TCR beta chain sequence. This sample was included in a study of blood T cell repertoires in COVID-19. Study in general: Italy, Spain and the United States were the sources of the convalescent and acute COVID-19 samples. Sources were T cells, B-cell-depleted T cells, or PBMCs; the material itself was cDNA or gDNA.

Germline trimming cut 4 bases from V and 2 bases from J; bases unmatched to any gene: 2. The CDR3 consists of 16 residues. Looked up from germline, CDR1 is MDHEN and CDR2 is SYDVKM. In the original workflow: Estimated nucleated cell counts came from reference gene primer amplification. TCRdb's copy holds only in-frame clones and misses some; the assay was immunoSEQ multiplex PCR. The DNA gave D and trimming, while V, J and clone size come from that table. The table records 85,000 to 90,000 clones, 87% of them present only once. This receptor was taken from a human donor in a cohort sampled during active COVID-19. Sequencing input: peripheral blood. The rearrangement links TRBV28 to TRBJ2-3; 14 nucleotides agree with TRBD2. The CDR3 bases are TGTGCCAGCAGTTCGGGACTAGCGGGAGTCACAGATACGCAGTATTTT. This codes for CASSSGLAGVTDTQYF. Filled out from reference TRBV28 and TRBJ2-3, the complete variable domain reads DVKVTQSSRYLVKRTGEKVFLECVQDMDHENMFWYRQDPGLGLRLIYFSYDVKMKEKGDIPEGYSVSREKKERFSLILESASTNQTSMYLCASSSGLAGVTDTQYFGPGTRLTVL.